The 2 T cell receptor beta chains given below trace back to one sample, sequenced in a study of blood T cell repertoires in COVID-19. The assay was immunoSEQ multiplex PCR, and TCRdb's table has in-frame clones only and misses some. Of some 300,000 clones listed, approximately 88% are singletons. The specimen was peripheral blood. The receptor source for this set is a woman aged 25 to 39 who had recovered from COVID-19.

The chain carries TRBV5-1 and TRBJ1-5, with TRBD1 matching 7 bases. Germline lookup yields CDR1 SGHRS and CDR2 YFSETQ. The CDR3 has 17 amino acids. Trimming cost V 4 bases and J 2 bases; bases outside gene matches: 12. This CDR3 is CASSLNPVTGGNQPQHF. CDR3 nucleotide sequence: TGCGCCAGCAGCCTGAACCCAGTAACAGGGGGCAATCAGCCCCAGCATTTT.

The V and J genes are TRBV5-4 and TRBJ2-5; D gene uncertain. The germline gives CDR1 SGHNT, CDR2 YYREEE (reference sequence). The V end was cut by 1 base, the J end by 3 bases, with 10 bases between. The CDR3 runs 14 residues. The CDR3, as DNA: TGTGCCAGCAGCTTGTCCGGTTTTGAAGAGACCCAGTACTTC. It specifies CASSLSGFEETQYF.